One sample yielded the 23 T cell receptor beta chains listed below, sequenced in a study of early T cells in non-severe SARS-CoV-2 infection. TCRdb re-called the 5' RACE reads with MiXCR, one entry per CDR3 protein. This table holds tens of thousands of distinct CDR3 sequences, nearly 10% found once. Sequenced: whole blood. These receptors all come from an adult who was a healthcare worker with PCR-confirmed SARS-CoV-2 infection or an uninfected control (not recorded which).

J is TRBJ2-2 and V is TRBV12-3 or TRBV12-4, with D possibly being TRBD1 (5 bases). Trimming removed 7 bases from V and 1 base from J, with 19 bases in between. CDR3 length: 17 amino acids. CDR3 sequence (DNA): TGTGCCAGCACCTCAAGGGGTCTAACGAGGAACACCGGGGAGCTGTTTTTT. It yields the protein CASTSRGLTRNTGELFF.

This clonotype was seen only a few times. The chain couples TRBV10-3 to TRBJ1-3, with D possibly matching TRBD1 (5 bases). The V end lost 6 bases, the J end lost 2 bases, and 14 bases lay between the germline ends. Germline V lookup: CDR1 ENHRY, CDR2 SYGVKD. This CDR3 is 15 amino acids long. CDR3 sequence (DNA): TGTGCCATCAGGGAGGCCGCGGGGGCTGGAAACACCATATATTTT. This translates into CAIREAAGAGNTIYF.

There are many counts of this clonotype. The chain uses TRBV12-5 and TRBJ2-3, with D perhaps TRBD2 (6 bases). The CDR3 is 14 residues long. Trimming pared 1 base from V and 7 bases from J, leaving 12 bases between. The germline gives CDR1 LGHNT, CDR2 FRNRAP. The CDR3 protein is CASGLETRSHTQYF. CDR3 bases: TGTGCTAGTGGTTTGGAGACTAGATCGCATACGCAGTATTTT.

The sample holds many counts of this clonotype. V usage is TRBV11-2 and J usage is TRBJ2-6; D is perhaps TRBD2 (5 bases). CDR3 length: 16 amino acids. The germline gives CDR1 SGHAT, CDR2 FQNNGV. V lost 3 bases, J lost 4 bases, and 13 bases lay in between. The DNA of the CDR3 is TGTGCCAGCAGCTTGATGCGGGTGGACGGGGCCAACGTCCTGACTTTC. Residues: CASSLMRVDGANVLTF.

The chain has TRBV29-1 and TRBJ2-5; no clear D gene. CDR1 is SQVTM, CDR2 ANQGSEA, per germline. V shed 6 bases and J shed 5 bases, with 16 bases lying between them. This CDR3 region has 13 residues. The CDR3 DNA reads TGCAGCGTCTCGACTTTAGTGGGCGAGACCCAGTACTTC. It codes for CSVSTLVGETQYF.

This clonotype was observed at least ten times. The rearrangement joins TRBV20-1 to TRBJ2-5, with TRBD2 matching over 7 bases. The V segment lost 6 bases and the J segment 1 base; nucleotides outside the gene matches: 8. The germline V gene encodes CDR1 DFQATT and CDR2 SNEGSKA (reference sequence). The CDR3 is 14 residues long. CDR3 sequence (DNA): TGCAGTGCCCCCCGGGGGGAGCTCCAAGAGACCCAGTACTTC. Translated, it gives CSAPRGELQETQYF.

This clonotype was counted many times. The genes are TRBV7-3 and TRBJ2-3; the match to TRBD2 covers 8 bases. CDR1 is SGHTA and CDR2 is FQGTGA in the germline V gene. This CDR3 contains 17 residues. V trimming: 6 bases; J trimming: 1 base; junction bases outside the gene matches: 12. The CDR3 bases are TGTGCCAGCAGTCTAGCGGGTTCCCAACCGGGCACAGATACGCAGTATTTT. Its translation is CASSLAGSQPGTDTQYF.

This clonotype was counted many times. The V and J genes are TRBV20-1 and TRBJ2-7; no clear D gene. CDR1 and CDR2 from the germline V gene are DFQATT and SNEGSKA (reference sequence). This CDR3 spans 14 amino acids. Deletions cut 5 bases from V and 3 bases from J, with 17 bases between. The CDR3 DNA reads as TGCAGTGCTCGGATCAACCCGGGCGGCTACGAGCAGTACTTC. Translated, it gives CSARINPGGYEQYF.

In this sample, this clonotype turned up a few times. The chain has TRBV9 and TRBJ2-7, with 13 bases fitting TRBD2. The junction had 4 bases not matched to a gene; V was cut back by 4 bases and J by 6 bases. The CDR3 loop spans 14 amino acids. The germline gives CDR1 SGDLS, CDR2 YYNGEE. CDR3 protein: CASSKGLAGAEQYF. The CDR3 nucleotides read TGTGCCAGCAGCAAAGGACTAGCGGGGGCCGAGCAGTACTTC.

This clonotype was picked up many times. This chain uses TRBV4-2 with TRBJ2-5; D possibly corresponds to TRBD1 (6 bases). This CDR3 spans 14 amino acids. The germline gives CDR1 LGHNA, CDR2 YNFKEQ. V lost 4 bases, J lost 1 base, and 10 bases lay in between. The CDR3: CASSRRTAQETQYF. DNA of the CDR3: TGTGCCAGCAGCCGACGGACAGCCCAAGAGACCCAGTACTTC.

This clonotype was seen ten or more times. V and J are TRBV18 and TRBJ2-5; 7 positions match TRBD1. J gave up 1 base and V 5 bases, and 7 bases lay outside the gene matches. Germline assignment: CDR1 KGHSH and CDR2 LQKENI. This CDR3 has 15 amino acids. The chain's CDR3 is CASSTGQTLQETQYF. CDR3 sequence (DNA): TGTGCCAGCTCAACGGGACAGACCCTCCAAGAGACCCAGTACTTC.

The sample holds many counts of this clonotype. The chain carries TRBV27 and TRBJ1-1, with D unclear. CDR1 and CDR2 from the germline V gene are MNHEY and SMNVEV (reference sequence). This CDR3 has 14 residues. V lost 6 bases, J lost 1 base, and 12 bases lay in between. The CDR3 reads CASSTGIKNTEAFF. CDR3 sequence (DNA): TGTGCCAGCAGCACGGGGATAAAGAACACTGAAGCTTTCTTT.

This clonotype has a handful of counts. V usage is TRBV7-3 and J usage is TRBJ2-1; possible D gene TRBD2, 6 bases. V lost 5 bases, J lost 8 bases, and 28 bases lay in between. Germline CDR1 reads SGHTA; CDR2 reads FQGTGA. This CDR3 has 18 amino acids. The CDR3 sequence: CASSRSPSGLMTWDEQFF. CDR3 DNA sequence: TGTGCCAGCAGCCGCTCCCCGTCGGGACTCATGACCTGGGATGAGCAGTTCTTC.

The chain joins TRBV6-4 to TRBJ2-6, with 8 bases matching TRBD1. Germline loops: CDR1 MRHNA, CDR2 SNTAGT. The J segment lost 2 bases and the V segment lost 10 bases, leaving 10 bases of the junction unmatched. This CDR3 comprises 16 residues. The chain's CDR3 is CATETGADPGANVLTF. CDR3 nucleotide sequence: TGTGCCACTGAGACAGGGGCGGATCCTGGGGCCAACGTCCTGACTTTC.

Many counts were recorded for this clonotype. CDR3 in DNA: TGCAGTGCTAGATCCAGCGGGGACCTGGAGACCCAGTACTTC. Encoded protein: CSARSSGDLETQYF. The V call is TRBV20-1, the J call TRBJ2-5; the match to TRBD2 covers 7 bases. CDR1 and CDR2 (germline): DFQATT, SNEGSKA (reference sequence). The junction had 8 bases not matched to a gene; V was cut back by 2 bases and J by 5 bases. The CDR3 loop spans 14 amino acids.

This clonotype came up many times. The rearrangement uses TRBV4-1 and TRBJ1-2; tentatively, D is TRBD1 (5 bases). Germline loops: CDR1 MGHRA, CDR2 YSYEKL. This CDR3 contains 13 residues. V gave up 4 bases and J gave up 8 bases, with 14 bases separating them. The chain's CDR3 is CASSPNGRGGYTF. CDR3 nucleotides: TGCGCCAGCAGCCCGAATGGGAGGGGAGGCTACACCTTC.

This clonotype appeared a few times. The chain recombines TRBV12-3 or TRBV12-4 with TRBJ2-1; 8 bases agree with TRBD1. Germline trimming cut 1 base from V and 2 bases from J; bases unmatched to any gene: 1. This CDR3 spans 15 amino acids. CDR3 nucleotide sequence: TGTGCCAGCAGTTTAGACAGGGGGGCCTACAATGAGCAGTTCTTC. Its translation: CASSLDRGAYNEQFF.

The chain links TRBV12-3 or TRBV12-4 to TRBJ1-1; D is unresolved. This CDR3 is 20 amino acids long. V was clipped by 3 bases and J by 1 base, with 27 bases between them. The CDR3 nucleotides are TGTGCCAGCAGTTTCCGCTTCACCCCGATCTCAGTCTCAGAGAACACTGAAGCTTTCTTT. This gives the protein CASSFRFTPISVSENTEAFF.

This clonotype turned up a few times. V is TRBV5-1 and J is TRBJ2-1; no clear D gene. The V gene lost 4 bases and the J gene lost 7 bases, with 15 bases spanning the gap. The CDR3 runs to 14 residues. CDR1 and CDR2 (germline): SGHRS, YFSETQ. CDR3 in amino acids: CASSLIGPANEQFF. The CDR3 DNA reads as TGCGCCAGCAGCCTCATCGGCCCGGCAAATGAGCAGTTCTTC.

The chain uses TRBV13 and TRBJ2-5; 7 bases align to TRBD2. CDR3 size: 13 residues. Looked up from germline, CDR1 is PRHDT and CDR2 is FYEKMQ (reference sequence). Trimming cost V 10 bases and J 5 bases; bases outside gene matches: 10. In nucleotides, the CDR3 is TGTGCCACCCTACGACGGGGAGGGGAGACCCAGTACTTC. This translates into CATLRRGGETQYF.

This clonotype was picked up many times. The rearrangement joins TRBV20-1 to TRBJ2-7; 7 bases match TRBD1. Germline CDR1 DFQATT, CDR2 SNEGSKA (reference sequence). The CDR3 contains 16 residues. V dropped 1 base and J dropped 4; count of bases not matched to a gene: 13. Here the CDR3 reads CSARGDGDRTKYEQYF. Here the CDR3 DNA reads TGCAGTGCTAGAGGGGACGGGGACAGAACAAAATACGAGCAGTACTTC.

By frequency in the sample, this clonotype is medium-sized. The rearrangement joins TRBV29-1 to TRBJ2-1; D is undetermined. V was pared by 7 bases and J by 3 bases, with 22 bases between. From germline, CDR1 is SQVTM and CDR2 ANQGSEA. The CDR3 contains 16 residues. The CDR3 DNA sequence: TGCAGCGCCCGAGGCCTAGAAAGGATCGACTACAATGAGCAGTTCTTC. This codes for CSARGLERIDYNEQFF.

This clonotype appeared many times. This chain connects TRBV3-1 to TRBJ2-7; unclear D gene. The ends were cut back, 0 bases at V and 6 bases at J, with 12 bases in the middle. This CDR3 contains 14 residues. Germline V gene lookup returns CDR1 LGHDT and CDR2 YNNKEL (reference sequence). The CDR3, as DNA: TGTGCCAGCAGCCAAGAACTAATTTCTTTCGAGCAGTACTTC. Protein: CASSQELISFEQYF.